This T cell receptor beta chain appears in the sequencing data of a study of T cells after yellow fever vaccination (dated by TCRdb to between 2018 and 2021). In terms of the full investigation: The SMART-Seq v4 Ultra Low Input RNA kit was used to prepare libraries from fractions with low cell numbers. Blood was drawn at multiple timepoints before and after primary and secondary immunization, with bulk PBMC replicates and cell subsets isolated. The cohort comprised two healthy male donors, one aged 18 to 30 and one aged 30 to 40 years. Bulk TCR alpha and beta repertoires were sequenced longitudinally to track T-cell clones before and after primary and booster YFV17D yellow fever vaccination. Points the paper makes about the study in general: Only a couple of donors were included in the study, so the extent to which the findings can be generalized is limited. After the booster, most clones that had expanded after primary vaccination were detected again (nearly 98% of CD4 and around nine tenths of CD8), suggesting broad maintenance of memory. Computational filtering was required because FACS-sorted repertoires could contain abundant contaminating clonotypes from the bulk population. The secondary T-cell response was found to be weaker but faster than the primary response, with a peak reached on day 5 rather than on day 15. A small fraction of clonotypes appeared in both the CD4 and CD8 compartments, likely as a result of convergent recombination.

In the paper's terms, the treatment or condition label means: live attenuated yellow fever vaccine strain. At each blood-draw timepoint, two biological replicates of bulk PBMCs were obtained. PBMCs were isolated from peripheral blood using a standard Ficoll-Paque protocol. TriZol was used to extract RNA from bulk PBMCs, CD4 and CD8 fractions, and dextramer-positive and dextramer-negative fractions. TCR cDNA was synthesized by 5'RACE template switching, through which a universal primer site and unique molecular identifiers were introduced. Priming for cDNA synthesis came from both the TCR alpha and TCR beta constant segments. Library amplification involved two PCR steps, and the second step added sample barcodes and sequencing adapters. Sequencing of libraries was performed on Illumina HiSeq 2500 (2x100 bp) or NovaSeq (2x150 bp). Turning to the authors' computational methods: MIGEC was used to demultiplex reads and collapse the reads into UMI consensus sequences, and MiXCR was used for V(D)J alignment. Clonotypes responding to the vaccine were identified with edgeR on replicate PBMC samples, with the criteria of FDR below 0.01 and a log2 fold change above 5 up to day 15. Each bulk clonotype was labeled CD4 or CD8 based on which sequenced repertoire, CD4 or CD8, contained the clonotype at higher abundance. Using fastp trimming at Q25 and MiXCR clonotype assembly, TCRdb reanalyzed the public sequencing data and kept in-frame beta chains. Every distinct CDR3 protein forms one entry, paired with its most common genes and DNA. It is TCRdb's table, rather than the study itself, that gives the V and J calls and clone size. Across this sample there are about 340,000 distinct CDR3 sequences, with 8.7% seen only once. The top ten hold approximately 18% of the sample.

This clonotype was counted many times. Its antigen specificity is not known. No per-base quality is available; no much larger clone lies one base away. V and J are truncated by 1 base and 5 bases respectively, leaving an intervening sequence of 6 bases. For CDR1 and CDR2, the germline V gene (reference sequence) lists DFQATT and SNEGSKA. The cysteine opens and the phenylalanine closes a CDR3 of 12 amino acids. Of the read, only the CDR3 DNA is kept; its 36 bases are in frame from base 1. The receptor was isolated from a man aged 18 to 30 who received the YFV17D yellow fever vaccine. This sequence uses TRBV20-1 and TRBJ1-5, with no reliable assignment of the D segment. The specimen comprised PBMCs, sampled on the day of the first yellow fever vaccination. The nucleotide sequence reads TGCAGTGCTAGAGTTCTCGATCAGCCCCAGCATTTT. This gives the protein CSARVLDQPQHF.